This T cell receptor beta chain is drawn from a study of shared clonotypes between healthy human individuals. From germline, CDR1 is KGHSH and CDR2 LQKENI. This CDR3 region has 14 residues. The V and J ends lost 6 bases and 3 bases, in that order; junction bases with no gene match: 6. As concerns this clone: Antigen: not known.

TCRdb keeps only in-frame clones here, not all; method: immunoSEQ multiplex PCR. The sample lists 2 million to 3 million clones, 93% seen once, with around 0.4% in the top ten. Study-level points and caveats: Sample collection involved blood only; tissue repertoires are likely different.

Specimen: naive CD4+ T cells from PBMCs. The subset is: CD45RA+ positively selected. The clonotype comes from a man between 18 and 29 years old in good health. Some clones in this sample may be carry-over from other donors' samples. The chain employs TRBV18 and TRBJ2-7; 9 bases agree with TRBD1. The CDR3 is CASSTGTGFYEQYF. The CDR3 nucleotides read TGTGCCAGCTCGACCGGGACAGGGTTCTACGAGCAGTACTTC.